This T cell receptor beta chain was sequenced during a study of control samples from healthy donors and cancer patients (dated by TCRdb to 2019 to 2021). A note on this clone: What this receptor recognizes is not known. Per-base quality was not reported, and no clone a single base away is much larger than it.

Receptor libraries were prepared by the immunoSEQ multiplex PCR assay. The immuneACCESS repertoire file appears here via TCRdb, limited to in-frame rearrangements. These files lack a portion of the clones; in checked studies, under half of the deficit traces to unresolved V genes, and the cause of the others is not known. The sample contains 130,000 or so clones, around nine tenths of them found a single time. The ten top clones hold about 12% of the sample. The junction shows trimming of 0 bases on V and 7 bases on J, plus 9 bases between the germline ends. According to the germline V gene (reference sequence), CDR1 reads SGHNT and CDR2 reads YYREEE. Spanning cysteine to phenylalanine, the CDR3 consists of 13 amino acids. Only CDR3 DNA remains: 39 bases, in frame from the first base.

The source material was blood. The sequence joins TRBV5-4 to TRBJ2-3, with no confident D gene call. This receptor was obtained from a man aged 25 to 40 in good health. The nucleotides read TGTGCCAGCAGCTTGGATGGGTGGAATACGCAGTATTTT. Translated, it gives CASSLDGWNTQYF.